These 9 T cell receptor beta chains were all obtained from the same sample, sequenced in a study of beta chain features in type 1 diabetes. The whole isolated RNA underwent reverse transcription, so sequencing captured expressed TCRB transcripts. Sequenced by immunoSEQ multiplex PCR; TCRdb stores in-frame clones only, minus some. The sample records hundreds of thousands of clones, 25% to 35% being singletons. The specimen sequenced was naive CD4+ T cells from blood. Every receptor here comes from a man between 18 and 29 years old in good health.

CDR3 residues: CASSFGGSSYEQYF. In DNA, the CDR3 is TGTGCCAGCAGCTTCGGGGGCAGCTCCTACGAGCAGTACTTC. The V call is TRBV5-4, the J call TRBJ2-7, with D perhaps being TRBD1 or TRBD2 (6 bases each). This CDR3 comprises 14 residues. V lost 2 bases to trimming and J lost 0 bases, with 9 bases between them. Germline assignment: CDR1 SGHNT and CDR2 YYREEE (reference sequence).

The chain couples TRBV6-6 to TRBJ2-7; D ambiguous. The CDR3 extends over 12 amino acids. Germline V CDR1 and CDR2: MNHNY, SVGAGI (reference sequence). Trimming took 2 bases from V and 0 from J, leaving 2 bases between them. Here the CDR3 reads CASSYRSYEQYF. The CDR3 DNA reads TGTGCCAGCAGTTACCGCTCCTACGAGCAGTACTTC.

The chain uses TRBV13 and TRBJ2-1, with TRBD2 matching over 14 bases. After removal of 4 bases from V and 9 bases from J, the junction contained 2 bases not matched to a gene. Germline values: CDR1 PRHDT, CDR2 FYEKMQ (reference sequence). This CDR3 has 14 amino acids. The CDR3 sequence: CASSSGLAGGEQFF. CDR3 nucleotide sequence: TGTGCCAGCAGCTCAGGACTAGCGGGAGGTGAGCAGTTCTTC.

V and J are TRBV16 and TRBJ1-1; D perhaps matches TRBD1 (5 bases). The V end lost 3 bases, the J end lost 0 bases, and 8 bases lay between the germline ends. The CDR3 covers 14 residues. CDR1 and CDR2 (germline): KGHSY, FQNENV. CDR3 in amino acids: CASSHGGLNTEAFF. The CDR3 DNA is TGTGCCAGCAGCCACGGGGGACTGAACACTGAAGCTTTCTTT.

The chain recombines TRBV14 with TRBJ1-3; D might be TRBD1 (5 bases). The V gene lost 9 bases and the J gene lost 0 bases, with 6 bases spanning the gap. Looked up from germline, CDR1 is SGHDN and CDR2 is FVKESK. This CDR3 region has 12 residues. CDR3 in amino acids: CASGGSGNTIYF. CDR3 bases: TGTGCCAGTGGGGGCTCTGGAAACACCATATATTTT.

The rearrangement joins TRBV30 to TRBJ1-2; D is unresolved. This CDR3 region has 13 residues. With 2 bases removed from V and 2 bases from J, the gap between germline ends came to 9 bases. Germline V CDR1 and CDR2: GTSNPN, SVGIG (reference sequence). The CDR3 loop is CAWSLQENYGYTF. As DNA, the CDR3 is TGTGCCTGGAGTCTCCAGGAGAACTATGGCTACACCTTC. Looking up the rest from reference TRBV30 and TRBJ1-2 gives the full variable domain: SQTIHQWPATLVQPVGSPLSLECTVEGTSNPNLYWYRQAAGRGLQLLFYSVGIGQISSEVPQNLSASRPQDRQFILSSKKLLLSDSGFYLCAWSLQENYGYTFGSGTRLTVV.

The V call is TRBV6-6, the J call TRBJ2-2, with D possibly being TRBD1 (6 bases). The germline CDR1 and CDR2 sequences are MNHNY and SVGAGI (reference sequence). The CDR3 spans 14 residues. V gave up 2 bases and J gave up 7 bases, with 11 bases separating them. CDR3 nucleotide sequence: TGTGCCAGCAGTTACACCCAGGGGAACGGGGAGCTGTTTTTT. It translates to CASSYTQGNGELFF.

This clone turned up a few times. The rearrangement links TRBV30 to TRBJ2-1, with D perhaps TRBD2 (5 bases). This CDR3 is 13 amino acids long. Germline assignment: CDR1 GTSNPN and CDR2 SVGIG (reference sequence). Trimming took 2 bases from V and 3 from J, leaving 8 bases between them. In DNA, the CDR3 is TGTGCCTGGAGTCTGGACTTCTACAATGAGCAGTTCTTC. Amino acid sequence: CAWSLDFYNEQFF.

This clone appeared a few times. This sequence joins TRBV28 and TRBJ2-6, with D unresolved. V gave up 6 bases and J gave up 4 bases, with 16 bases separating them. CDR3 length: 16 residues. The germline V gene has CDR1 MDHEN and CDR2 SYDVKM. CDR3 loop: CASSPGRLSGANVLTF. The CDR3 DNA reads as TGTGCCAGCAGCCCAGGCCGGCTCTCCGGGGCCAACGTCCTGACTTTC.